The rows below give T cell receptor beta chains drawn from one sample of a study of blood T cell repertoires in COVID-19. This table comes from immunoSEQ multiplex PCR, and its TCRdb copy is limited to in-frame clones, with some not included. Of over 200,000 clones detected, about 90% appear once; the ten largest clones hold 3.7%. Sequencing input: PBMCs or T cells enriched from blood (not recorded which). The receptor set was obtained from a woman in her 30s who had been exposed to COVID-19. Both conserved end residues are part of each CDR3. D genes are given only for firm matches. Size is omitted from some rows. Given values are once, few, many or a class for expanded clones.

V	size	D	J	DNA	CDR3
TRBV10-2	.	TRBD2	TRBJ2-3	TGCGCCAGTAGGGGACTAGCGGAGAGCACAGATACGCAGTATTTT	CASRGLAESTDTQYF
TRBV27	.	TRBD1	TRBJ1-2	TGTGCCAGCAGTGCCTATGACAGGGCAGCTAACTATGGCTACACCTTC	CASSAYDRAANYGYTF
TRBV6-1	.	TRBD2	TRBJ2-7	TGTGCCAGCAGTGAAGAGCCAGCGGGGGGCTCCTACGAGCAGTACTTC	CASSEEPAGGSYEQYF
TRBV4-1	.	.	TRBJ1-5	TGCGCCAGCAGTCAAAAGGCGGAGGGTTGGAGCAATCAGCCCCAGCATTTT	CASSQKAEGWSNQPQHF
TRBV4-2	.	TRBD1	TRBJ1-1	TGTGCCAGCAGCCAAAAGGGAGGACAGGGGGCCACTGAAGCTTTCTTT	CASSQKGGQGATEAFF
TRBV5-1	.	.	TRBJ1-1	TGCGCCAGCAGCTGGGGAGGCGGTGGGACTGAAGCTTTCTTT	CASSWGGGGTEAFF
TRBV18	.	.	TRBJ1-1	TGTGCCAGCTCACCAATCCAGGGCAGGGACACTGAAGCTTTCTTT	CASSPIQGRDTEAFF
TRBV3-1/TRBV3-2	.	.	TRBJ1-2	TGTGCCAGCAGCCAGGGCCTTTATGGCTACACCTTC	CASSQGLYGYTF
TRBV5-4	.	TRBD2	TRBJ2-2	TGTGCCAGCAGCGGCTCCGGGAGCGGGGACACCGGGGAGCTGTTTTTT	CASSGSGSGDTGELFF
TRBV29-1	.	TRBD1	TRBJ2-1	TGCAGCGTTGACCCAAGACAGGGTTCCTACAATGAGCAGTTCTTC	CSVDPRQGSYNEQFF
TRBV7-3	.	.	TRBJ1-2	TGTGCCAGCAGCTTAACGGTTGGGGGCGCGATTGATGGCTACACCTTC	CASSLTVGGAIDGYTF
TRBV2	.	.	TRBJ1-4	TGTGCCAGCCTTGCAACTAATGAAAAACTGTTTTTT	CASLATNEKLFF
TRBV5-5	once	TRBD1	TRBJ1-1	TGTGCCAGCAGCTCAACAGGGGGCAACACTGAAGCTTTCTTT	CASSSTGGNTEAFF
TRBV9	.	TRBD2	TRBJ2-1	TGTGCCAGCAGCGGATCAGGACTAGATCGCATGGAGCAGTTCTTC	CASSGSGLDRMEQFF
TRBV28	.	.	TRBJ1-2	TGTGCCAGCAGTTTATGGCGGGGGGCCGATGGCTACACCTTC	CASSLWRGADGYTF
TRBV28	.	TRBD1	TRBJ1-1	TGTGCCAGCAGTCCCACGACAGGGGAGAGCACTGAAGCTTTCTTT	CASSPTTGESTEAFF
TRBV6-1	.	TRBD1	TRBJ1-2	TGTGCCAGCAGTGAATGGGACAGCCACTATGGCTACACCTTC	CASSEWDSHYGYTF
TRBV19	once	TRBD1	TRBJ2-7	TGTGCCAGTAGTATGACAGGGAAGTCCTACGAGCAGTACTTC	CASSMTGKSYEQYF
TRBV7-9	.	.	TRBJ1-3	TGTGCCAGCAGCTTATTTCGGGGAATGGGAGGAAACACCATATATTTT	CASSLFRGMGGNTIYF
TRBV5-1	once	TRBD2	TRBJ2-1	TGCGCCAGCAGCTTGCGAGCGGGAGGGACCTACAATGAGCAGTTCTTC	CASSLRAGGTYNEQFF
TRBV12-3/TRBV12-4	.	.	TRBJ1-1	TGTGCCAGCACCCAGCCAGGGGAAATAGCTTTCTTT	CASTQPGEIAFF
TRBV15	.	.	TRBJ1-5	TGTGCCACCAGCACCTACAGGGCTTTGGGGCCCCAGCATTTT	CATSTYRALGPQHF
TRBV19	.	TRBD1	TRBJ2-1	TGTGCCAGTAGTATAGAGGGGGGACAGGGCTGGTTCGCGGGCCGCAATGAGCAGTTCTTC	CASSIEGGQGWFAGRNEQFF
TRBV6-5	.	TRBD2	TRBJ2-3	TGTGCCAGCAGTCTAAGCGGGAGGGGGGCAGATACGCAGTATTTT	CASSLSGRGADTQYF
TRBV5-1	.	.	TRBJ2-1	TGCGCCAGCAGGAGGGACACAAGCTCCTACAATGAGCAGTTCTTC	CASRRDTSSYNEQFF
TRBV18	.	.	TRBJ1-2	TGTGCCAGCTCACCAAAGGACAGCGGAAGGATCGGTGGCTACACCTTC	CASSPKDSGRIGGYTF
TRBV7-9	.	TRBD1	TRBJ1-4	TGTGCCAGCAGCTCGAAGACAGGGAAGGGGGCAACTAATGAAAAACTGTTTTTT	CASSSKTGKGATNEKLFF
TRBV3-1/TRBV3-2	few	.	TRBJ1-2	TGTGCCAGCAGTCAAACCGTTAGTGGCTACACCTTC	CASSQTVSGYTF
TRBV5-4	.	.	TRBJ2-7	TGTGCCAGCAGCTTGGAGGGACTGCCCTACGAGCAGTACTTC	CASSLEGLPYEQYF
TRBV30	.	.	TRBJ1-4	TGTGCCTGGAAAGGGCGGGCTCGAGAAAAACTGTTTTTT	CAWKGRAREKLFF
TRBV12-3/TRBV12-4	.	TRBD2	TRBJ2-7	TGTGCCAGCAGTTACGGACTAGATTACGAGCAGTACTTC	CASSYGLDYEQYF
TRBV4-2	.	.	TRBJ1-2	TGTGCCAGCAGCCAAGATTCGCGGGGGAGATCTGGCTACACCTTC	CASSQDSRGRSGYTF
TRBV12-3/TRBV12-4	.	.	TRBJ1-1	TGTGCCAGCAGTTTTAAGCGGGCGGCGGAAGCTTTCTTT	CASSFKRAAEAFF
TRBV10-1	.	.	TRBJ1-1	TGCGCCAGCAGTGACGGACAGCTGAACACTGAAGCTTTCTTT	CASSDGQLNTEAFF
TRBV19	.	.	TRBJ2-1	TGTGCCAGTAAGGTTCAGGGGCATGAGCAGTTCTTC	CASKVQGHEQFF
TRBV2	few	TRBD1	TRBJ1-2	TGTGCCAGCAGTGAATATTTAGGACAGGCGAATGGCTACACCTTC	CASSEYLGQANGYTF
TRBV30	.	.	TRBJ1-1	TGTGCCTGGAGTGTAACAGGCCGAGTCATGAACACTGAAGCTTTCTTT	CAWSVTGRVMNTEAFF
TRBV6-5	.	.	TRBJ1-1	TGTGCCAGCAGTTCCCCCAGGGGACTGAACACTGAAGCTTTCTTT	CASSSPRGLNTEAFF
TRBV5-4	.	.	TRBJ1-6	TGTGCCAGCAGCCAAGCAGGGGCGTTTTCACCCCTCCACTTT	CASSQAGAFSPLHF
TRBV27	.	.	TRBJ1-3	TGTGCCAGCAGTTTAAGGGGGGGATCTGGAAACACCATATATTTT	CASSLRGGSGNTIYF
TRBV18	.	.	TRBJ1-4	TGTGCCAGCTCACCACGAGGGCCGACAACTAATGAAAAACTGTTTTTT	CASSPRGPTTNEKLFF
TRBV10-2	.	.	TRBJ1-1	TGCGCCAGCATGCTGGGGGGCACTGAAGCTTTCTTT	CASMLGGTEAFF
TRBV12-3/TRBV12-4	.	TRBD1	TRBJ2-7	TGTGCCAGCAGTTGGACAGGGCCCTACGAGCAGTACTTC	CASSWTGPYEQYF
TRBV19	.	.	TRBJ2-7	TGTGCCAGTAGTCCTTTCCGACTACCCATGATCTACGAGCAGTACTTC	CASSPFRLPMIYEQYF
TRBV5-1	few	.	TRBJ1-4	TGCGCCAGCAGGAACAGTAATGAAAAACTGTTTTTT	CASRNSNEKLFF
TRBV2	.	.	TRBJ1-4	TGTGCCAGCAGTGATAGGGAGGGGAATGAAAAACTGTTTTTT	CASSDREGNEKLFF
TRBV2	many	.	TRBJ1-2	TGTGCCAGCAGGACACAGGGATCGAAAGGCTACACCTTC	CASRTQGSKGYTF
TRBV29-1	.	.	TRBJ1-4	TGCAGCGTTGTTTGGACAGCGGAAAAACTGTTTTTT	CSVVWTAEKLFF
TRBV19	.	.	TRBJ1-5	TGTGCCAGTAGTGGTATGGGGAGCAATCAGCCTCAGCATTTT	CASSGMGSNQPQHF
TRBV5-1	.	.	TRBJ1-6	TGCGCCAGCAGCTTGGGTCCGAATTCACCCCTCCACTTT	CASSLGPNSPLHF
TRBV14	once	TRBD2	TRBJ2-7	TGTGCCAGCAGCCAAGATGAGTTTAGCGGGAGACTATACGAGCAGTACTTC	CASSQDEFSGRLYEQYF
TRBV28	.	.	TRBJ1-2	TGTGCCAGCAGTTCCGAGGGTGGCTACACCTTC	CASSSEGGYTF
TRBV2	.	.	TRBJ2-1	TGTGCCAGCAGTGATCCCCCGGGAGAGAATGAGCAGTTCTTC	CASSDPPGENEQFF
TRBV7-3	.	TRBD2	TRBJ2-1	TGTGCCAGCAGCTTAAGGGGAGGGCCCTACAATGAGCAGTTCTTC	CASSLRGGPYNEQFF
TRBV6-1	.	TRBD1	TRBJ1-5	TGTGCCAGCAGTGGAGGACAGGGGGTCGGTGCTCAGCCCCAGCATTTT	CASSGGQGVGAQPQHF